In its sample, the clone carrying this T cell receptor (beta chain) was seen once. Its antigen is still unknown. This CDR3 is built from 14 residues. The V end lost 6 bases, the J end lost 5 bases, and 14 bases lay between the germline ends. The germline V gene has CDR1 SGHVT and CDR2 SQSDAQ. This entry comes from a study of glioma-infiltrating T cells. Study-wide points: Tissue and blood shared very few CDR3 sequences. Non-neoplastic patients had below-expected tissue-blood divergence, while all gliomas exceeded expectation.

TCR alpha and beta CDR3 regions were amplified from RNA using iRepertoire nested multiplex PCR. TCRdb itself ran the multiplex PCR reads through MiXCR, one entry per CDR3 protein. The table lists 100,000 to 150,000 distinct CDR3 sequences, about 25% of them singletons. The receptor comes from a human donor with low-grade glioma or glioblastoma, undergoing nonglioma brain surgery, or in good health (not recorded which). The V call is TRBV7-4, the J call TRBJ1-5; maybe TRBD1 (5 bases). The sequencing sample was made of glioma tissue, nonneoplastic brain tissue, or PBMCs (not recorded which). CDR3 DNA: TGTGCCAGCAGTTTAACGCAGGGAGATCAGCCCCAGCATTTT. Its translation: CASSLTQGDQPQHF.